These 30 T cell receptor beta chains were sequenced from one sample in a study of T cells in Graves' hyperthyroidism and ophthalmopathy. RNA transcripts were the template for amplifying TCR beta CDR3 regions. Carried out on the TCR CDR3, a first-round RT-PCR used the HTBI primer set. In TCRdb, the multiplex PCR reads were re-called with MiXCR into one record per CDR3 protein. Of about 560,000 distinct CDR3 sequences listed, 12% to 15% are singletons. Sample: blood. The source of these receptors is a woman aged 40 to 55 with Graves' hyperthyroidism.

The gene calls are TRBV9 and TRBJ2-1; 10 bases fit TRBD2. This CDR3 is 15 amino acids long. J gave up 8 bases and V 1 base, and 6 bases lay outside the gene matches. The V gene's germline CDR1 is SGDLS and CDR2 YYNGEE. CDR3 residues: CASSVTSGKGDEQFF. The CDR3, as DNA: TGTGCCAGCAGCGTAACTAGCGGGAAGGGGGATGAGCAGTTCTTC.

This clonotype turned up a few times. This chain links TRBV9 with TRBJ2-7, with TRBD1 identical over 7 bases. Germline CDR1 is SGDLS and CDR2 is YYNGEE. The CDR3 spans 15 residues. J lost 2 bases, V lost 4 bases, and 9 bases had no gene match. The CDR3 bases are TGTGCCAGCAGCTCAGCCGGGACAGCCACCTACGAGCAGTACTTC. It encodes CASSSAGTATYEQYF.

This clonotype was counted ten times or more. This chain links TRBV6-1 with TRBJ2-5; D remains ambiguous. CDR1 is MNHNS and CDR2 is SASEGT in the germline V gene. The CDR3 totals 13 residues. The V gene lost 8 bases and the J gene lost 4 bases, with 14 bases spanning the gap. The DNA of the CDR3 is TGTGCCAGCCAAGGCCTTGTTGGAGAGACCCAGTACTTC. Protein product: CASQGLVGETQYF.

This clonotype was detected ten times or more. The chain employs TRBV3-1 and TRBJ1-6; no clear D gene. The V gene's germline CDR1 is LGHDT and CDR2 YNNKEL (reference sequence). This CDR3 comprises 15 residues. Trimming took off 1 base at V and 0 bases at J, with 4 bases between the two ends. The CDR3 sequence is CASSQGGSYNSPLHF. In DNA form, the CDR3 reads TGTGCCAGCAGCCAAGGGGGCTCCTATAATTCACCCCTCCACTTT. The full variable domain, in which reference TRBV3-1 and TRBJ1-6 provide the parts outside the CDR3, is DTAVSQTPKYLVTQMGNDKSIKCEQNLGHDTMYWYKQDSKKFLKIMFSYNNKELIINETVPNRFSPKSPDKAHLNLHINSLELGDSAVYFCASSQGGSYNSPLHFGNGTRLTVT.

This clonotype was observed at least ten times. The CDR3 region is CASSYRESSYNEQFF. CDR3 coding DNA: TGTGCCAGCAGTTACAGGGAAAGCTCCTACAATGAGCAGTTCTTC. This chain uses TRBV6-2 or TRBV6-3 with TRBJ2-1; D gene uncertain. V lost 2 bases, J lost 0 bases, and 8 bases lay in between. The germline CDR1 and CDR2 sequences are MNHEY and SVGEGT. The CDR3 consists of 15 residues.

This clonotype was detected ten times or more. The chain employs TRBV5-1 and TRBJ2-3; no definite D call. V lost 6 bases to trimming and J lost 5 bases, with 22 bases between them. From germline, CDR1 is SGHRS and CDR2 YFSETQ. This CDR3 is 16 amino acids long. CDR3 amino acids: CASTYDEYHGVDTQYF. CDR3 nucleotides: TGCGCCAGCACCTATGATGAGTACCACGGCGTAGATACGCAGTATTTT.

The CDR3 DNA is TGCGCCAGCAGCTTGGCCGGGAGGGGGAGTATCACTGAAGCTTTCTTT. Protein: CASSLAGRGSITEAFF. The chain is built from TRBV5-1 and TRBJ1-1; maybe TRBD1 (6 bases). V was shortened by 0 bases and J by 4 bases, with 16 bases between the two germline ends. This CDR3 is 16 amino acids long. Germline V gene data show CDR1 as SGHRS and CDR2 as YFSETQ. The whole variable domain, filled in from reference TRBV5-1 and TRBJ1-1, reads KAGVTQTPRYLIKTRGQQVTLSCSPISGHRSVSWYQQTPGQGLQFLFEYFSETQRNKGNFPGRFSGRQFSNSRSEMNVSTLELGDSALYLCASSLAGRGSITEAFFGQGTRLTVV.

In this sample, this clonotype turned up many times. CDR3 residues: CSVLASLTYEQYF. For the CDR3, the DNA is TGCAGCGTTTTGGCTAGCCTGACCTACGAGCAGTACTTC. This sequence joins TRBV29-1 and TRBJ2-7; tentative D call: TRBD2 (5 bases). V was clipped by 5 bases and J by 2 bases, with 13 bases between them. This CDR3 region has 13 residues. Germline lookup yields CDR1 SQVTM and CDR2 ANQGSEA.

This clonotype was seen only a few times. The DNA for the CDR3 is TGCGCCAGCAGCTTGGCCACCTTCGGAGGGGGGTCTGGAAACACCATATATTTT. Its protein is CASSLATFGGGSGNTIYF. The chain recombines TRBV5-1 with TRBJ1-3; D may be TRBD1 (6 bases). Per germline, CDR1 SGHRS and CDR2 YFSETQ. The length of the CDR3 is 18 residues. The V end was cut by 0 bases, the J end by 1 base, with 17 bases between.

This chain joins TRBV7-2 and TRBJ1-5; TRBD1 is a possible D gene (6 bases). The CDR3 covers 14 residues. Germline V gene sequence: CDR1 SGHTA, CDR2 FQGNSA. The ends were cut back, 5 bases at V and 4 bases at J, with 12 bases in the middle. The CDR3 DNA reads as TGTGCCAGCAGCCCTTACGACAGGAATCAGCCCCAGCATTTT. It codes for CASSPYDRNQPQHF.

This clonotype has only a few counts. The CDR3 sequence: CASSFGLARITGELFF. The CDR3 DNA reads as TGTGCCAGCAGCTTTGGTTTGGCAAGAATCACCGGGGAGCTGTTTTTT. The rearrangement uses TRBV7-2 and TRBJ2-2; D ambiguous. The V end lost 3 bases, the J end lost 4 bases, and 15 bases lay between the germline ends. Germline CDR1 and CDR2: SGHTA and FQGNSA. The CDR3 covers 16 residues.

This clonotype was counted at least ten times. The V call is TRBV3-1, the J call TRBJ2-1; D is unclear. The CDR3 covers 12 residues. V was pared by 4 bases and J by 4 bases, with 5 bases between. CDR1 LGHDT and CDR2 YNNKEL come from the germline V gene (reference sequence). CDR3 amino acids: CASSRGYNEQFF. CDR3 nucleotides: TGTGCCAGCAGCCGGGGTTACAATGAGCAGTTCTTC.

This clonotype has at least ten counts. This rearrangement joins TRBV5-1 to TRBJ1-2; perhaps TRBD1 as D (5 bases). V lost 0 bases and J 5 bases, leaving 8 bases between the germline ends. The CDR3 covers 13 residues. The germline gives CDR1 SGHRS, CDR2 YFSETQ. In DNA, the CDR3 is TGCGCCAGCAGCTTGGATCAGGGATATGGCTACACCTTC. Residues: CASSLDQGYGYTF.

The table lists this clonotype with many counts. This rearrangement joins TRBV12-3 or TRBV12-4 to TRBJ2-3; D possibly corresponds to TRBD2 (5 bases). The CDR3 has 17 amino acids. Trimming removed 6 bases at V and 10 bases at J, with 29 bases between. CDR3 DNA: TGTGCCAGCAGCTCACCGGAGCTAGTGGGAGAGTATGGTTCGCAGTATTTT. Protein product: CASSSPELVGEYGSQYF.

The CDR3 is CASSEQGLFPQHF. The CDR3 DNA sequence: TGTGCCAGTAGCGAGCAGGGCCTCTTCCCCCAGCATTTT. The rearrangement uses TRBV19 and TRBJ1-5; D may be TRBD1 (5 bases). This CDR3 has 13 residues. Trimming stripped 6 bases from V and 10 bases from J, with 16 bases between. CDR1 and CDR2 (germline): LNHDA, SQIVND (reference sequence).

This clonotype was seen ten or more times. This chain joins TRBV27 and TRBJ2-1; weak D call: TRBD2 (5 bases). Germline V CDR1 and CDR2: MNHEY, SMNVEV (reference sequence). The CDR3 is made up of 14 amino acids. V was pared by 6 bases and J by 9 bases, with 18 bases between. The CDR3 nucleotides read TGTGCCAGCAGCCCCGGGATCTCCAGTGGTGAGCAGTTCTTC. This translates into CASSPGISSGEQFF.

Many counts were recorded for this clonotype. V is TRBV7-9 and J is TRBJ2-3; 14 bases are a match to TRBD2. The germline V gene has CDR1 SEHNR and CDR2 FQNEAQ (reference sequence). This CDR3 comprises 16 residues. Trimming took 5 bases from V and 2 from J; bases not matched to a gene: 3. This CDR3 is CASSVTSGRDTDTQYF. Here the CDR3 DNA reads TGTGCCAGCAGCGTGACTAGCGGGAGGGACACAGATACGCAGTATTTT.

At least ten counts were recorded for this clonotype. The genes are TRBV6-5 and TRBJ1-1, with 7 bases identical to TRBD1. The V segment lost 2 bases and the J segment 7 bases; nucleotides outside the gene matches: 4. Germline V gene lookup returns CDR1 MNHEY and CDR2 SVGAGI. The CDR3 has 13 residues. Here the CDR3 reads CASSYRGTDEAFF. The CDR3 DNA is TGTGCCAGCAGTTACCGGGGGACAGATGAAGCTTTCTTT.

With respect to this clonotype: A read error may explain this, as a much larger clone is one base away. V gene TRBV2 combines with J gene TRBJ1-5; D is uncertain. The CDR3 totals 13 residues. With 4 bases removed from V and 6 bases from J, the gap between germline ends came to 10 bases. CDR1 is SNHLY and CDR2 is FYNNEI in the germline V gene. The CDR3 nucleotides read TGTGCCAGCAGTGTTTCCCGCAGTCAGCCCCAGCATTTT. Translating gives CASSVSRSQPQHF.

V and J are TRBV5-1 and TRBJ2-6; D is undetermined. V was clipped by 0 bases and J by 3 bases, with 4 bases between them. Germline-derived CDR1 and CDR2 are SGHRS and YFSETQ. The CDR3 runs 14 residues. CDR3 residues: CASSLEDGANVLTF. CDR3 in DNA: TGCGCCAGCAGCTTGGAAGATGGGGCCAACGTCCTGACTTTC.

This clonotype came up many times. The junction and the germline gene differ at one end; a read error may be behind it. The chain couples TRBV7-7 to TRBJ2-2; either TRBD1 or TRBD2 may supply D (5 bases each). Germline CDR1 and CDR2: SSHAT and FNYEAQ (reference sequence). The length of the CDR3 is 15 residues. The CDR3 region is CASSLGTGNPGELFF. DNA of the CDR3: TGTGCTAGCAGCCTGGGGACCGGCAATCCCGGGGAGCTGTTTTTT.

This clonotype has just a few counts. The genes are TRBV6-2 or TRBV6-3 and TRBJ1-1, with D unclear. CDR1 and CDR2 from the germline V gene are MNHEY and SVGEGT. The CDR3 has 15 residues. V was trimmed by 0 bases and J by 7 bases, leaving 15 bases between them. Here the CDR3 reads CASSYSGSGSGEAFF. Written as DNA, the CDR3 is TGTGCCAGCAGTTACTCGGGATCGGGGTCCGGTGAAGCTTTCTTT.

This clonotype was found many times. The chain combines TRBV7-3 with TRBJ1-6, with TRBD1 matching over 7 bases. In germline, CDR1 is SGHTA, CDR2 FQGTGA. Trimming at V came to 1 base and at J to 10 bases, leaving 7 bases not matched to a gene. The CDR3 has 15 amino acids. The CDR3 nucleotides read TGTGCCAGCAGCTTAATTGAGGGGGCAGGATCACCCCTCCACTTT. Its translation: CASSLIEGAGSPLHF. Based on the CDR3 plus reference TRBV7-3 and TRBJ1-6, the full variable domain is GAGVSQTPSNKVTEKGKYVELRCDPISGHTALYWYRQSLGQGPEFLIYFQGTGAADDSGLPNDRFFAVRPEGSVSTLKIQRTERGDSAVYLCASSLIEGAGSPLHFGNGTRLTVT.

This chain links TRBV24-1 with TRBJ2-1; D is perhaps TRBD2 (6 bases). The CDR3 is made up of 14 amino acids. Trimming removed 5 bases at V and 2 bases at J, with 9 bases between. Germline-derived CDR1 and CDR2 are KGHDR and SFDVKD. CDR3 region: CATSVSGAYNEQFF. CDR3 DNA sequence: TGTGCCACCAGTGTCTCGGGAGCCTACAATGAGCAGTTCTTC.

In this sample, this clonotype turned up many times. The chain recombines TRBV18 with TRBJ1-2; D uncertain. The CDR3 covers 16 residues. Germline lookup yields CDR1 KGHSH and CDR2 LQKENI. The V gene lost 0 bases and the J gene lost 3 bases, with 14 bases spanning the gap. The DNA of the CDR3 is TGTGCCAGCTCACCACCTTCTCTACAGAAGGACTATGGCTACACCTTC. Protein product: CASSPPSLQKDYGYTF. Complete variable domain (other parts from reference TRBV18 and TRBJ1-2): NAGVMQNPRHLVRRRGQEARLRCSPMKGHSHVYWYRQLPEEGLKFMVYLQKENIIDESGMPKERFSAEFPKEGPSILRIQQVVRGDSAAYFCASSPPSLQKDYGYTFGSGTRLTVV.

This clonotype was recorded a few times. This could be a read error, since a much larger clone is one nucleotide away. This chain links TRBV28 with TRBJ1-5; 9 bases agree with TRBD1. Germline loops: CDR1 MDHEN, CDR2 SYDVKM. The CDR3 is 15 residues long. The CDR3 reads CASSSDRGFYQPRHF. The CDR3 nucleotides are TGTGCCAGCAGTTCCGACAGGGGGTTCTATCAGCCCCGGCATTTT.

This clonotype was recorded at least ten times. This chain links TRBV12-3 or TRBV12-4 with TRBJ2-3; TRBD1 agrees at 9 bases. The CDR3 spans 15 residues. V lost 2 bases, J lost 4 bases, and 4 bases stayed unmatched. In DNA form, the CDR3 reads TGTGCCAGCAGTTTATCGGGACAGGGCCCAGATACGCAGTATTTT. This translates into CASSLSGQGPDTQYF.

The chain recombines TRBV12-3 or TRBV12-4 with TRBJ2-3, with 16 bases aligning to TRBD2. The length of the CDR3 is 17 residues. V dropped 6 bases and J dropped 5; count of bases not matched to a gene: 8. The CDR3 region is CASRSGTSGRAGDTQYF. The CDR3 nucleotides read TGTGCCAGCAGAAGCGGGACTAGCGGGAGGGCCGGAGATACGCAGTATTTT.

The table lists this clonotype with a few counts. The J gene is TRBJ2-1, the V gene TRBV10-3; TRBD2 matches 10 bases. The length of the CDR3 is 14 residues. Trimming at V came to 5 bases and at J to 9 bases, leaving 7 bases not matched to a gene. Germline V lookup: CDR1 ENHRY, CDR2 SYGVKD. The CDR3 DNA reads as TGTGCCATCAGTTCAGCGGGAGGGCCGGTTGAGCAGTTCTTC. Translated: CAISSAGGPVEQFF.

Ten or more counts support this clonotype. This rearrangement joins TRBV28 to TRBJ2-1, with D maybe TRBD2 (5 bases). Germline V gene lookup returns CDR1 MDHEN and CDR2 SYDVKM. V was cut by 5 bases and J by 10 bases, with 15 bases left in between. The CDR3 loop spans 13 amino acids. This CDR3 reads CASSPAGGWEQFF. CDR3 nucleotides: TGTGCCAGCAGTCCCGCGGGCGGATGGGAGCAGTTCTTC.